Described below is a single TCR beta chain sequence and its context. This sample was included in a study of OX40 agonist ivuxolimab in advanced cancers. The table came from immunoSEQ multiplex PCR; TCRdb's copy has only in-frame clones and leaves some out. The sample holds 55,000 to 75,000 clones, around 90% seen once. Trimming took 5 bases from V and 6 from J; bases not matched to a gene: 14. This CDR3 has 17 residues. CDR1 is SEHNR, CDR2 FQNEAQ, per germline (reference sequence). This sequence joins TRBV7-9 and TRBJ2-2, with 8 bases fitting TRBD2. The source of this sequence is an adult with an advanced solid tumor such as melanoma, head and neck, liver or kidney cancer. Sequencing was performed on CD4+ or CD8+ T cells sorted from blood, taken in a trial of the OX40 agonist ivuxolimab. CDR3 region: CASSPALGGRRPGELFF. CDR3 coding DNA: TGTGCCAGCAGCCCTGCCCTGGGCGGGAGGCGTCCCGGGGAGCTGTTTTTT.